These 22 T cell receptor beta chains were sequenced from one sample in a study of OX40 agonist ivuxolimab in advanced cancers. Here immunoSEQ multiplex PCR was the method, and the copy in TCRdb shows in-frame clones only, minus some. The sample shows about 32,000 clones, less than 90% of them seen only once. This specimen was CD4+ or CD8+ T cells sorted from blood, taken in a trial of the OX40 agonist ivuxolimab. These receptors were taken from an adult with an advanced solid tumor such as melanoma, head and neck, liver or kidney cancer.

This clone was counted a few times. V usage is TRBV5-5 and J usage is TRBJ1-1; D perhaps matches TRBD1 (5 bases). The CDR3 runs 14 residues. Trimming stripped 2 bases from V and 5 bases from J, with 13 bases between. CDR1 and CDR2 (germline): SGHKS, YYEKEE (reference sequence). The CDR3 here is CASSLRQGWTEAFF. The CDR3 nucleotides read TGTGCCAGCAGCTTAAGGCAGGGTTGGACTGAAGCTTTCTTT. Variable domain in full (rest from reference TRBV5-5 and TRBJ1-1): DAGVTQSPTHLIKTRGQQVTLRCSPISGHKSVSWYQQVLGQGPQFIFQYYEKEERGRGNFPDRFSARQFPNYSSELNVNALLLGDSALYLCASSLRQGWTEAFFGQGTRLTVV.

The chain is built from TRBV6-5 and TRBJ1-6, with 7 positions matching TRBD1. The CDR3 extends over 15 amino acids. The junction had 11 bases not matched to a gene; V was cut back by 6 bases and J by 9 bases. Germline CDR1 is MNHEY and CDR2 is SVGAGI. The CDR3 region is CASSHDRAGSSPLHF. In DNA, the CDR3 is TGTGCCAGCAGCCACGACAGGGCAGGTAGTTCACCCCTCCACTTT.

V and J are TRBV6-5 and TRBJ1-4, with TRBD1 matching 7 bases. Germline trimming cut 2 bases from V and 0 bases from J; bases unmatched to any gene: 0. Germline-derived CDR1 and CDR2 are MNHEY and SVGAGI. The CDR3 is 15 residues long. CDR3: CASSYGTATNEKLFF. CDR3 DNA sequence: TGTGCCAGCAGTTACGGGACAGCAACTAATGAAAAACTGTTTTTT.

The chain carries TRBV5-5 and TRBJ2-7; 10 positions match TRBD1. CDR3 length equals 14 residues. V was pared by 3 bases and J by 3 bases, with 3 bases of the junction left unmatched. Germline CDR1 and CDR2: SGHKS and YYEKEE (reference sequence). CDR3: CASSYRTGGYEQYF. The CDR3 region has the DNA TGTGCCAGCAGCTACAGGACAGGGGGCTACGAGCAGTACTTC.

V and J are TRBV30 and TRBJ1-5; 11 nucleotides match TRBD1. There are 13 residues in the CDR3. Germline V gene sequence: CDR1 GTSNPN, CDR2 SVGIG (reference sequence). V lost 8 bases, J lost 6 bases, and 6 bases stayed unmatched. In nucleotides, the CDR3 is TGTGCCCAGGGGGGACAGGGGGGTCAGCCCCAGCATTTT. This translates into CAQGGQGGQPQHF.

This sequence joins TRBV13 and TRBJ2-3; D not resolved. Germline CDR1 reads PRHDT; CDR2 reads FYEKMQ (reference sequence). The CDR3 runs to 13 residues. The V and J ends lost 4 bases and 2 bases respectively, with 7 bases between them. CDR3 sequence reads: CASSSSYTDTQYF. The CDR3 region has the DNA TGTGCCAGCAGCTCAAGCTACACAGATACGCAGTATTTT.

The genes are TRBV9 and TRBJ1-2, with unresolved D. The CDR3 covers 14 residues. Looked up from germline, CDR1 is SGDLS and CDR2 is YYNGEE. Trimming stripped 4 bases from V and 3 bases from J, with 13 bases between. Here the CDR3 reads CASSSHGEYYGYTF. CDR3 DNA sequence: TGTGCCAGCAGCTCCCACGGGGAATACTATGGCTACACCTTC.

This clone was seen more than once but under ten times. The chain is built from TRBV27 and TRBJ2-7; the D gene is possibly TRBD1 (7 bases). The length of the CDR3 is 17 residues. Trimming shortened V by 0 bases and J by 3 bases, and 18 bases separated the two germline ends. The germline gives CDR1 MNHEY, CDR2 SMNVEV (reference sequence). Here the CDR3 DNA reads TGTGCCAGCAGTTTATCTGCGAGGGCAGGGGGGAGCTACGAGCAGTACTTC. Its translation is CASSLSARAGGSYEQYF.

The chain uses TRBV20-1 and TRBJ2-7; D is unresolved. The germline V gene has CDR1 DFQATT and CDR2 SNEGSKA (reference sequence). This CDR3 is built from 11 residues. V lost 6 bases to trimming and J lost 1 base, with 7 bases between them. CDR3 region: CSARRSYEQYF. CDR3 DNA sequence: TGCAGTGCGAGGAGATCCTACGAGCAGTACTTC.

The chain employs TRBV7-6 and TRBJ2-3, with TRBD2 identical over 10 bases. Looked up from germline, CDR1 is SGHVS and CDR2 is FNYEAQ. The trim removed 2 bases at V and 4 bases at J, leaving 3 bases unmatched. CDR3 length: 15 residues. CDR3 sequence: CASSLSGGAADTQYF. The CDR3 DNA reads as TGTGCCAGCAGCTTAAGCGGGGGGGCGGCAGATACGCAGTATTTT. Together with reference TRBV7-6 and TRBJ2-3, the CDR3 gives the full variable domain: GAGVSQSPRYKVTKRGQDVALRCDPISGHVSLYWYRQALGQGPEFLTYFNYEAQQDKSGLPNDRFSAERPEGSISTLTIQRTEQRDSAMYRCASSLSGGAADTQYFGPGTRLTVL.

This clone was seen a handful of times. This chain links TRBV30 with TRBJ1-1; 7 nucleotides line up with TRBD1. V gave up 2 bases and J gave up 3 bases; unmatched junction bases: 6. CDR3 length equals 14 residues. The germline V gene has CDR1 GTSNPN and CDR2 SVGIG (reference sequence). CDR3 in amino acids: CAWSTRQGDTEAFF. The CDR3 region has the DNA TGTGCCTGGAGTACCCGACAGGGAGACACTGAAGCTTTCTTT.

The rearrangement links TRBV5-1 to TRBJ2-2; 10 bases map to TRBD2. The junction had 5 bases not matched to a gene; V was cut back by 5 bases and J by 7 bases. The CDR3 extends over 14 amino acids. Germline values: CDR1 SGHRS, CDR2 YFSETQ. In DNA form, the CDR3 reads TGCGCCAGCAGGCTAGCGGGAGTTGTCGGGGAGCTGTTTTTT. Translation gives CASRLAGVVGELFF.

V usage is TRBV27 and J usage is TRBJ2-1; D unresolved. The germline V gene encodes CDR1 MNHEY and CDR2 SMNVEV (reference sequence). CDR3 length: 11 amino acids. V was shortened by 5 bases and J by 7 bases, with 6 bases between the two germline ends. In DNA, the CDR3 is TGTGCCAGCAGTGTCTATAATGAGCAGTTCTTC. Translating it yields CASSVYNEQFF.

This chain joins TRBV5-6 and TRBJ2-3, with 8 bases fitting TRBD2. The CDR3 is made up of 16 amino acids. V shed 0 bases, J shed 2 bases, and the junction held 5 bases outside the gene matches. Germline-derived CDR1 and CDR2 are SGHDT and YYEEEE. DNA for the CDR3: TGTGCCAGCAGCTTGGGTAACGGGGGGGTCACAGATACGCAGTATTTT. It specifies CASSLGNGGVTDTQYF. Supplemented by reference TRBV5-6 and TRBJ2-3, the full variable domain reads DAGVTQSPTHLIKTRGQQVTLRCSPKSGHDTVSWYQQALGQGPQFIFQYYEEEERQRGNFPDRFSGHQFPNYSSELNVNALLLGDSALYLCASSLGNGGVTDTQYFGPGTRLTVL.

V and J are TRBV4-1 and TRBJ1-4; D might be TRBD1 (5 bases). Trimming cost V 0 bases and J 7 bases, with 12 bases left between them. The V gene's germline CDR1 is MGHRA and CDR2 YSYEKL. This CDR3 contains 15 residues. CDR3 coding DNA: TGCGCCAGCAGCCAAGATTTGGGGGTGGGTGAAAAACTGTTTTTT. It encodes CASSQDLGVGEKLFF.

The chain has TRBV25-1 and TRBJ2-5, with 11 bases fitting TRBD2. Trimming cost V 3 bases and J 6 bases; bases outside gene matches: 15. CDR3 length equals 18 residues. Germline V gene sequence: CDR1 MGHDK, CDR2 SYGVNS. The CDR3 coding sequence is TGTGCCAGCAGTGATAAAGGGGAAAGACTAGCGGGACACAAGACCCAGTACTTC. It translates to CASSDKGERLAGHKTQYF.

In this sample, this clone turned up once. Written as DNA, the CDR3 is TGTGCCTTGGAGGATCTTGAAGGCTATGGCTACACCTTC. This encodes CALEDLEGYGYTF. This chain joins TRBV30 and TRBJ1-2, with D unresolved. The CDR3 contains 13 residues. The germline V gene has CDR1 GTSNPN and CDR2 SVGIG (reference sequence). V lost 7 bases, J lost 4 bases, and 16 bases lay in between.

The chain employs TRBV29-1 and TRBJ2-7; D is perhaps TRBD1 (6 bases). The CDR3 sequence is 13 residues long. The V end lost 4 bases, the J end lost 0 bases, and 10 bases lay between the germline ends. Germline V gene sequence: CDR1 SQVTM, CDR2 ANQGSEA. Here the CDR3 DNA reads TGCAGCGTTGGGACAGTGACCTCCTACGAGCAGTACTTC. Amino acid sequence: CSVGTVTSYEQYF.

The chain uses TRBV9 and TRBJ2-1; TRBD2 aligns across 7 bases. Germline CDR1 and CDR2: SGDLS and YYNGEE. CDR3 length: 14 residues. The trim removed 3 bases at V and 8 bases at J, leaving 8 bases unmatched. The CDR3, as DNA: TGTGCCAGCAGCGCGGGGGAGGGGCGGGATGAGCAGTTCTTC. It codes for CASSAGEGRDEQFF.

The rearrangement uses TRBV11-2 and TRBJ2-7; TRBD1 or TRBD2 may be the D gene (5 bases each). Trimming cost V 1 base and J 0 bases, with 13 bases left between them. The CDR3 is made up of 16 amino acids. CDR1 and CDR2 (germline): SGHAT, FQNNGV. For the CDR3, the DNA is TGTGCCAGCAGCTTAGTTATGGGGGACCCCTCCTACGAGCAGTACTTC. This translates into CASSLVMGDPSYEQYF.

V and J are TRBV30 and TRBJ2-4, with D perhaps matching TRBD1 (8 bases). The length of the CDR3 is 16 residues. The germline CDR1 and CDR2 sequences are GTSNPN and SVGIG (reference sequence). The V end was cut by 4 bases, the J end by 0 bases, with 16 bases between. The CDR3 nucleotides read TGTGCCTGGACCTTTAACAGGGGGGGAGCCAAAAACATTCAGTACTTC. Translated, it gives CAWTFNRGGAKNIQYF.

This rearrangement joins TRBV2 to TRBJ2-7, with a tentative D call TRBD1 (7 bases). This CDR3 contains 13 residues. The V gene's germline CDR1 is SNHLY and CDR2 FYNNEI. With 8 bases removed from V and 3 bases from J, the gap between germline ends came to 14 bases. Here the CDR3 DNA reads TGTGCCAGCCCCAGGGGGGTACTCTACGAGCAGTACTTC. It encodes CASPRGVLYEQYF.